This T cell receptor (beta chain) was found in a study of blood T cells in healthy people across ages. Study observations and caveats: Both naive CD4+ cell counts and diversity were greater in long-lived donors than in aged donors.

Researchers collected approximately 9.5 milliliters of peripheral blood from every single donor. This CDR3 is 14 amino acids long. CDR1 is DFQATT and CDR2 is SNEGSKA in the germline V gene (reference sequence). Trimming shortened V by 0 bases and J by 1 base, and 9 bases separated the two germline ends. Points on this clonotype: Its antigen remains unknown.

A J-beta primer mix and a sample-barcoded 5' primer were used in a second PCR of about 7 to 11 cycles. TCRdb redid the calling of the 5' RACE reads with MiXCR, one entry per CDR3 protein. The sample has 790,000 or so distinct CDR3 sequences, approximately 60% seen once; the top ten hold 25% to 30%. The material sequenced was blood. The sequence was obtained from a man aged 40-49 years in good health. The V and J genes are TRBV20-1 and TRBJ2-5; D is uncertain. In DNA form, the CDR3 reads TGCAGTGCTAGAGATAATCAGGTCCAAGAGACCCAGTACTTC. It encodes CSARDNQVQETQYF.